This TCR beta chain was recorded in a study of T cell responses to AZD1222 COVID-19 vaccine. Findings and limits, study-wide: CD4 TCRs covered the whole spike, strongest at regions 160-218 and 743-854. The study found Spike-specific TCR breadth and depth rose after two AZD1222 doses.

The CDR3 totals 16 residues. Germline CDR1 reads KGHSH; CDR2 reads LQKENI. The V gene lost 2 bases and the J gene lost 0 bases, with 11 bases spanning the gap. As regards this clone: Antigen unknown.

The method was immunoSEQ multiplex PCR; TCRdb's version includes in-frame clones alone and lacks a portion of them. The sample has about 140,000 clones, approximately 88% seen once; the top ten hold roughly 3.9%. Source: peripheral blood, taken on day 0 of AZD1222 vaccination. This receptor was obtained from an adult in good health. J is TRBJ2-1 and V is TRBV18; D gene ambiguous. Here the CDR3 DNA reads TGTGCCAGCTCACCAAGTAAGACCTACTCCTACAATGAGCAGTTCTTC. This encodes CASSPSKTYSYNEQFF. The full variable domain, rest sourced from reference TRBV18 and TRBJ2-1, is NAGVMQNPRHLVRRRGQEARLRCSPMKGHSHVYWYRQLPEEGLKFMVYLQKENIIDESGMPKERFSAEFPKEGPSILRIQQVVRGDSAAYFCASSPSKTYSYNEQFFGPGTRLTVL.